This TCR beta chain was sequenced during a study of tumor and adjacent non-tumor tissue in lung cancer. The CDR3 consists of 15 residues. Germline CDR1 and CDR2: SGHVS and FQNEAQ. A remark on this clonotype: No antigen is known for it. The junction differs from germline at one of its ends, possibly a read error.

RNA was extracted from bulk tissue without any cell sorting. More than 3 cm separated this lung sample from the edge of the tumor. The library came from three nested PCR rounds adapted from ARM-PCR protocols. Each CDR3 protein gets one entry after TCRdb re-called the multiplex PCR reads with MiXCR. There are over 80,000 distinct CDR3 sequences in the sample; about 80% occur only once, and more than 25% lies in the top ten. Points from the study as a whole: Higher tumor TCR diversity was associated with shorter survival.

This clonotype was sampled from a man aged 55-75 years with small cell lung cancer. The rearrangement joins TRBV7-8 to TRBJ1-2, with 7 bases that match TRBD1. The sequencing input was distant non-tumor lung tissue. DNA for the CDR3: TGTGTCAGCAGCCCCGGGACAGACTTCAACTATGGCTACATCTTC. Encoded protein: CVSSPGTDFNYGYIF.